A single T cell receptor beta chain is shown here with its context. This clone turned up a few times. Its antigen remains unidentified. No clone much larger than this one lies a single base away; base qualities are absent. The cohort was made up of hundreds of healthy bone marrow donors. Cohort members were all nominally healthy when sampled, although unrecorded immune exposures were likely present. The donor was CMV seronegative and was included in the group of hundreds of seronegative cohort members. A peripheral blood sample was collected from each donor, and TCR beta sequencing was performed on peripheral blood mononuclear cells. The Qiagen DNeasy Blood Extraction Kit was used to extract genomic DNA from the blood cell samples. The library was obtained by the immunoSEQ multiplex PCR assay. The multiplex PCR relied on a mix of 60 forward primers for TCR Vbeta segments and 13 reverse primers for TCR Jbeta segments. A multiplex PCR assay on genomic DNA amplified the CDR3 region of rearranged TCR beta genes. The amplified TCR beta libraries were sequenced on the Illumina HiSeq System as 87-base-pair reads. In the original analysis: Across the 670 or so repertoires, a later analysis counted approximately 75 million unique TCR beta chains, about 10 million of which were shared by at least two donors. Raw reads were error-corrected and collapsed into unique sequences by a nearest-neighbor algorithm in which closely related sequences were merged to remove PCR and sequencing errors. CDR3 sequences were aligned to IMGT reference sequences to assign V, D and J gene segments. For a sequence to be retained, at least a six-nucleotide match to both a V gene segment and a J gene segment was required. Rearrangements were called productive when the CDR3 lacked stop codons and stayed in frame with V and J; all others were non-productive. Following IMGT convention, CDR3 was defined as the stretch from the second conserved V-encoded cysteine up to the conserved J-encoded phenylalanine. In an earlier analysis of roughly 580 of the donors, sequences lacking an unambiguous match to a single V gene segment were excluded. An earlier analysis of approximately 590 of the donors classified V segments as functional when productive rearrangements were above 56.7% and as segregating when the standard deviation between donors was above 5%. A statistical classification framework was built to diagnose cytomegalovirus status from the catalog of TCR beta chain sequences. A later analysis assigned V and J genes by comparing TCR nucleotide sequences with IMGT/GENE-DB human TR gene sequences. In a later analysis, CDR3 sequences and most-parsimonious VDJ recombination scenarios were assigned using the TCRdist pipeline. In a later analysis, each TCR beta chain was defined by its CDR3 amino acid sequence together with its V-gene family, and reads without a unique V-gene family were excluded. A later analysis removed 550 to 700 highly shared, low-generation-probability nucleotide sequences to deal with suspected cross-contamination and a sequencing artifact. In a later analysis, a clonal expansion index was calculated for each public chain from normalized within-repertoire ranks of inferred template counts. In a later analysis, generation probabilities were computed with a VDJ recombination model fitted to out-of-frame rearrangements, and the resulting probabilities were checked against IGoR. Hypergeometric tests were used in a later analysis to score TCR-TCR, TCR-HLA and TCR-CMV co-occurrence, with a repertoire-size bias correction applied to the TCR pairs. False discovery rates were estimated in a later analysis by permuting HLA or CMV assignments 20 times. In a later analysis, co-occurring TCRs were grouped using DBSCAN, with TCRdist sequence similarity added in when clustering inside HLA-allele-positive subsets. Repertoires with fewer than 30,000 or more than 120,000 public chains were left out of co-occurrence clustering, as were four to six repertoires with anomalous nucleotide sharing. TCRdb holds this immuneACCESS table with in-frame rearrangements only. Some clones are missing; in checked studies, unresolved V genes explain under half, and the rest has no known cause. That table furnishes V, J and clone size, whereas the DNA furnished D and trimming. This sample gives around 150,000 clones in total; roughly 78% of them show up just once. Of the sample, around 1.9% falls within the top ten clones.

CDR1 ENHRY and CDR2 SYGVKD were looked up in the germline V gene. The CDR3 goes from the cysteine to the phenylalanine over 15 residues. Just CDR3 DNA is preserved here, 45 bases in frame from base 1. Trimming removed 0 bases from V and 5 bases from J; the gene matches leave 5 bases unexplained. These data belong to a study of cytomegalovirus exposure and HLA in healthy donors (dated by TCRdb to 2016 to 2017). Looking at the study overall: In an earlier analysis of approximately 640 of the donors, 276 Gb of sequence data and 117 million unique TCR beta sequences from about 190 million T cells were reported. The study aimed to test whether cataloging public T cell receptors could reveal signatures of past pathogen exposure. Both class I and class II loci were covered by HLA typing, at four-digit resolution. All discovery cohort repertoires had been generated on a single sequencing platform. A later genetic analysis took genome-wide SNP genotypes for about three fifths of the roughly 670 donors and used that subset as a discovery cohort. Roughly 5 DR-DQ haplotypes were treated as single units for association and clustering because of strong linkage in the cohort. An earlier analysis of 450 to 750 of the donors used high-throughput TCR beta sequencing to judge whether each TCR beta V gene segment behaved as functional or pseudogenic. Along with the roughly 700-subject first cohort, a separate validation cohort of approximately 110 different subjects was used. High-throughput TCR immunosequencing, statistical association of individual TCRs with disease status, and machine learning were combined to predict cytomegalovirus infection status. Donor age, sex, ethnicity and CMV serostatus were compiled alongside the repertoire data. A later analysis re-examined previously published TCR beta repertoires from just over 650 donors and added high-resolution HLA genotyping to investigate patterns of TCR occurrence. Typing coverage varied by locus: about 629-630 donors for A, B, C, DRB1 and DQB1; approximately 520 for DQA1; 606 for DPA1; under 490 for DPB1. The T cell repertoires of 550 to 850 subjects were profiled by immunosequencing and related to cytomegalovirus serostatus. Rather than drawing on any new phenotypic data, the later analysis identified candidate immune exposures from TCR beta sequences and the way those sequences occurred across donors. Of the approximately 400 genotyped donors, approximately 83% fell in the genetic ancestry cluster associated with self-reported Caucasian donors. On average, about 200,000 unique TCR beta nucleotide sequences were sequenced per donor among roughly 430 genotyped donors of the cohort, with roughly 18% of those sequences being non-productive. Roughly 320 gigabases of sequencing data and approximately 92 million unique TCR sequences made up an early release that covered approximately 650 HLA-typed donors. General findings and caveats noted by the study authors: Some IMGT-functional V segments, including TRBV6-2 and TRBV6-3, could not be distinguished by the 87-base-pair reads and were therefore excluded. In this cohort, only TCR beta chains were sequenced, and detectable features were limited by the absence of alpha or paired-chain data. Immune exposure information for the cohort was limited to CMV serostatus. According to a later analysis, TCR association rates differed among HLA loci, with DRB1 alleles showing the most associated TCRs and HLA-C alleles showing the fewest. A few of the identified cytomegalovirus-associated TCR beta chains were confirmed in vitro to be specific for cytomegalovirus antigens. According to a later genetic analysis, donors in an Asian-associated ancestry cluster had fewer N-insertions in productive TCRs than the approximately 700-donor mean. The presence/absence analyses assumed that sequencing depth was roughly uniform across donors, and that assumption may not be true. Because some donors lacked HLA typing at each locus, the association tests relied only on the typed subset. Linkage disequilibrium might explain the correlated functional status among segregating V segments, but an unknown experimental factor could not be excluded. A later analysis found that HLA-associated TCR beta chains were more clonally expanded and had lower generation probabilities than equally common non-associated chains. In a later analysis, most CMV-associated TCR beta chains were found to appear HLA-restricted, with HLA associations seemingly driven largely by CMV exposure. V-gene and J-gene trimming of TCR beta chains was associated with a missense DCLRE1C variant in a later genetic analysis, and the association was replicated in an independent cohort. The classifier was reported to diagnose cytomegalovirus status with high specificity and sensitivity in both the original and validation cohorts. According to a later analysis, parvovirus B19, influenza, CMV and Epstein-Barr virus appeared linked to several top co-occurrence clusters. The earlier analysis of approximately 590 of the donors excluded seventeen rarely observed V segments, including chromosome 9 orphons, because counts were too low. A further reported finding was that TCR beta sequences accurately predicted the HLA-A and HLA-B alleles for most subjects in the first cohort. A cluster of highly shared sequence variants was judged likely to represent a technical artifact of the sequencing pipeline. A total of roughly 160 TCR beta chains were listed by the study as associated with cytomegalovirus. In an earlier analysis of 587 of the donors, most TCR beta V segments appeared in productive rearrangements about 87% or about 30% of the time, broadly matching IMGT annotations. Specific HLA alleles were associated with roughly 16,000 TCR beta sequences at a false discovery rate of 0.05 in a later analysis. The authors suggested that the approach could potentially be generalized to other disease states and immunological phenotypes. Most TCR sequences were seen in very few donors, while some public TCRs were found in many individuals. Assigning TCR associations to individual alleles was difficult when HLA alleles, especially DR and DQ, strongly co-occurred.

This TCR was sampled from a man aged 35 to 55 in good health and CMV-seronegative. Material for sequencing was PBMCs. The chain uses TRBV10-3 and TRBJ2-3, with TRBD2 matching 7 junction bases. The CDR3 sequence is CAISESGGEGDTQYF. The nucleotide sequence is given as TGTGCCATCAGTGAGTCTGGGGGGGAAGGAGATACGCAGTATTTT.